The entry that follows covers one T cell receptor beta chain sequence. In terms of age and location, participants ranged from roughly 18 to 95 years and lived in under 30 US areas. Which cohort a participant joined came from the clinical history participants gave. The data derive from a study of blood T cell repertoires in COVID-19. Turning to the study itself: COVID-19 samples from acute and convalescent phases originated in the United States, Italy and Spain. Nucleic acid was either cDNA or gDNA, and it came from T cells, B-cell-depleted T cells, or PBMCs.

The CDR3 consists of 14 residues. V was clipped by 4 bases and J by 0 bases, with 10 bases between them. Germline CDR1 is SGDLS and CDR2 is YYNGEE. Clones were read by immunoSEQ multiplex PCR, and TCRdb kept only the in-frame ones, dropping some. Here the sample spans about 140,000 clones, more than 70% being singletons. The clonotype comes from a man aged 40-55 years with acute COVID-19. Sequenced input: PBMCs or T cells enriched from blood (not recorded which). This rearrangement joins TRBV9 to TRBJ1-1, with D maybe TRBD1 (6 bases). CDR3 region: CASSPRGMNTEAFF. CDR3 DNA: TGTGCCAGCAGCCCTAGGGGGATGAACACTGAAGCTTTCTTT.